This T cell receptor beta chain was captured in a study of CD8+CD57+ T cells in acquired aplastic anemia. Study details: Average DNA yield from sorted CD4+ and CD8+ cells was about 3.2 ug. CD4+ cell libraries from healthy donors averaged approximately 10 million reads.

The CDR3 runs to 16 residues. V was pared by 5 bases and J by 4 bases, with 9 bases of the junction left unmatched. Looked up from germline, CDR1 is SEHNR and CDR2 is FQNEAQ (reference sequence). In this sample, this clonotype turned up many times. Profiling that covered TCR beta VDJ and CDR3 relied on genomic DNA as its template. TCRdb reprocessed the reads with MiXCR, giving one entry per CDR3 protein. The sample carries hundreds of thousands of distinct CDR3 sequences, roughly 68% recorded once. The material sequenced was sorted CD4+, CD8+, or CD8+CD57+ T cells (not recorded which) from PBMCs. The receptor was derived from a human donor in good health, serving as a control. This rearrangement joins TRBV7-9 to TRBJ2-3; TRBD1 matches at 10 bases. The CDR3 here is CASSRRPGTGADTQYF. DNA of the CDR3: TGTGCCAGCAGCCGACGTCCCGGGACAGGGGCAGATACGCAGTATTTT. The entire variable domain, with the rest obtained from reference TRBV7-9 and TRBJ2-3, is as follows: DTGVSQNPRHKITKRGQNVTFRCDPISEHNRLYWYRQTLGQGPEFLTYFQNEAQLEKSRLLSDRFSAERPKGSFSTLEIQRTEQGDSAMYLCASSRRPGTGADTQYFGPGTRLTVL.